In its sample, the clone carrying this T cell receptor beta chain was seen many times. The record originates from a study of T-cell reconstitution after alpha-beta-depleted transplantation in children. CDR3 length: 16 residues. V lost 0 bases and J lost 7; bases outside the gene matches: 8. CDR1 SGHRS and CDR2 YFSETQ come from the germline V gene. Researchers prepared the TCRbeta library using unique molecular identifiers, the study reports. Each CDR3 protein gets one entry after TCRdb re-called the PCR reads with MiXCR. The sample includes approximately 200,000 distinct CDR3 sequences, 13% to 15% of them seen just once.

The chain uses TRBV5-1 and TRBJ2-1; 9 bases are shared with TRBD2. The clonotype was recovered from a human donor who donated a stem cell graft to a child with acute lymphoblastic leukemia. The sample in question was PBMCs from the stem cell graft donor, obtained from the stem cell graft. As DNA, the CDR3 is TGCGCCAGCAGCTTGGTTCCAGGACTAGCGTGGAATGAGCAGTTCTTC. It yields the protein CASSLVPGLAWNEQFF.